A selection of T cell receptor beta chains follows, all from one sample in a study of response to subunit inactivated influenza vaccine. TCRdb fed the RT-PCR reads into MiXCR, producing one record per CDR3 protein. The table lists more than 400,000 distinct CDR3 sequences, 10% to 11% of them singletons. Sequencing was performed on PBMCs from blood, taken roughly 6 weeks after vaccination. Receptor source: a man between 45 and 60 years old who received an inactivated influenza vaccine. Both conserved end residues are part of each CDR3. D genes are given only for firm matches. Size values are once, few and many counts, or a class for expanded clones, and some rows have none.

clone size: few; D gene: TRBD2; J gene: TRBJ2-3; V gene: TRBV5-1; CDR3 DNA: TGCGCCAGCTCCCCCATCGGGGGGTGGGATACGCAGTATTTT; CDR3 protein: CASSPIGGWDTQYF
clone size: few; D gene: TRBD1; J gene: TRBJ2-5; V gene: TRBV13; CDR3 DNA: TGTGCCAGCAGTTACAGGGGGCGTCTACCTAGGGAGACCCAGTACTTC; CDR3 protein: CASSYRGRLPRETQYF
clone size: few; D gene: NA; J gene: TRBJ1-5; V gene: TRBV16; CDR3 DNA: TGTGCCAGCAGCTCTGGGAACTTTCAGCCCCAGCATTTT; CDR3 protein: CASSSGNFQPQHF
clone size: many; D gene: TRBD1; J gene: TRBJ1-2; V gene: TRBV24-1; CDR3 DNA: TGTGCCACCAGTGATATAGGACAGGGGAATGGAGGCTACACCTTC; CDR3 protein: CATSDIGQGNGGYTF
clone size: few; D gene: TRBD1; J gene: TRBJ1-1; V gene: TRBV28; CDR3 DNA: TGTGCCAGCAGTTTAATCCCCGGACAGGGAGCGGGAATGAACACTGAAGCTTTCTTT; CDR3 protein: CASSLIPGQGAGMNTEAFF
clone size: NA; D gene: TRBD1; J gene: TRBJ2-5; V gene: TRBV12-3/TRBV12-4; CDR3 DNA: TGTGCCAGCAGAGCGGACAGGGTTTCGACCCAGTACTTC; CDR3 protein: CASRADRVSTQYF
clone size: few; D gene: NA; J gene: TRBJ2-7; V gene: TRBV7-6; CDR3 DNA: TGTGCCAGCAATTCCGGGGGCCGAGTCTACGAGCAGTACTTC; CDR3 protein: CASNSGGRVYEQYF
clone size: NA; D gene: NA; J gene: TRBJ2-5; V gene: TRBV7-6; CDR3 DNA: TGTGCCAGCAGCTACGGAAGGGCTCAAGAGACCCAGTACTTC; CDR3 protein: CASSYGRAQETQYF
clone size: few; D gene: NA; J gene: TRBJ1-1; V gene: TRBV6-2/TRBV6-3; CDR3 DNA: TGTGCCAGCAGTTACCTTGGGACGGGGTACACTGAAGCTTTCTTT; CDR3 protein: CASSYLGTGYTEAFF
clone size: NA; D gene: NA; J gene: TRBJ2-7; V gene: TRBV7-2; CDR3 DNA: TGTGCCAGCAGCCCCCAGACCCGGCGTCAGCAGTACTTC; CDR3 protein: CASSPQTRRQQYF
clone size: few; D gene: TRBD2; J gene: TRBJ2-7; V gene: TRBV6-5; CDR3 DNA: TGTGCCAGCAGTTACCGGGACTACACCTACGAGCAGTACTTC; CDR3 protein: CASSYRDYTYEQYF
clone size: many; D gene: TRBD1; J gene: TRBJ2-2; V gene: TRBV20-1; CDR3 DNA: TGCAGTGCCACAACTGACAGGGGCATCGGGGAGCTGTTTTTT; CDR3 protein: CSATTDRGIGELFF
clone size: NA; D gene: NA; J gene: TRBJ1-1; V gene: TRBV6-1; CDR3 DNA: TGTGCCAGCAGTAGAGCCACCGGGGCCCACGCGGGGCACACTGAAGCTTTCTTT; CDR3 protein: CASSRATGAHAGHTEAFF
clone size: few; D gene: NA; J gene: TRBJ2-3; V gene: TRBV6-2/TRBV6-3; CDR3 DNA: TGTGCCAGCAGGCGGCTTAGGGGAGATACGCAGTATTTT; CDR3 protein: CASRRLRGDTQYF
clone size: many; D gene: TRBD1; J gene: TRBJ2-1; V gene: TRBV12-3/TRBV12-4; CDR3 DNA: TGTGCCAGCAGTCCGGGACAGGTATACAATGAGCAGTTCTTC; CDR3 protein: CASSPGQVYNEQFF
clone size: few; D gene: NA; J gene: TRBJ2-7; V gene: TRBV4-3; CDR3 DNA: TGCGCCAGCAGCCAAGTCGGGGGACCACAGGACGAGCAGTACTTC; CDR3 protein: CASSQVGGPQDEQYF
clone size: NA; D gene: TRBD2; J gene: TRBJ2-5; V gene: TRBV7-3; CDR3 DNA: TGTGCCAGCAGCCCTCGTAGCGGGGTTACGGAGACCCAGTACTTC; CDR3 protein: CASSPRSGVTETQYF
clone size: many; D gene: NA; J gene: TRBJ1-4; V gene: TRBV12-3/TRBV12-4; CDR3 DNA: TGTGCCAGCAGTTTACTGGGATCCACTAATGAAAAACTGTTTTTT; CDR3 protein: CASSLLGSTNEKLFF
clone size: many; D gene: NA; J gene: TRBJ2-2; V gene: TRBV20-1; CDR3 DNA: TGCAGTGCTGTACTTTCGAACACCGGGGAGCTGTTTTTT; CDR3 protein: CSAVLSNTGELFF
clone size: NA; D gene: TRBD1; J gene: TRBJ2-5; V gene: TRBV13; CDR3 DNA: TGTGCCAGCAGCGCGCAGACAGGGCGCAGGGCGCTACAAGAGACCCAGTACTTC; CDR3 protein: CASSAQTGRRALQETQYF
clone size: NA; D gene: TRBD1; J gene: TRBJ1-2; V gene: TRBV12-3/TRBV12-4; CDR3 DNA: TGTGCCAGCAGGAAACGGGGGACAGGGGGAAACTATGGCTACACCTTC; CDR3 protein: CASRKRGTGGNYGYTF
clone size: NA; D gene: TRBD2; J gene: TRBJ2-1; V gene: TRBV4-3; CDR3 DNA: TGCGCCAGCAGCCAAGAGGGTAGCGGGAGATCTCCGGAGCAGTTCTTC; CDR3 protein: CASSQEGSGRSPEQFF
clone size: NA; D gene: NA; J gene: TRBJ2-3; V gene: TRBV27; CDR3 DNA: TGTGCCAGCAGTTTATGGAGAGAAGATACGCAGTATTTT; CDR3 protein: CASSLWREDTQYF
clone size: few; D gene: NA; J gene: TRBJ2-3; V gene: TRBV7-2; CDR3 DNA: TGTGCCAGCAGCTTGCATCCTGGCGCAGATACGCAGTATTTT; CDR3 protein: CASSLHPGADTQYF
clone size: few; D gene: TRBD1; J gene: TRBJ2-2; V gene: TRBV20-1; CDR3 DNA: TGCAGTGCTAGAACTACAGGGGGCAAAGGCACCGGGGAGCTGTTTTTT; CDR3 protein: CSARTTGGKGTGELFF
clone size: few; D gene: NA; J gene: TRBJ1-1; V gene: TRBV7-3; CDR3 DNA: TGTGCCAGCAGCTGGGACAACGGGGACACTGAAGCTTTCTTT; CDR3 protein: CASSWDNGDTEAFF
clone size: many; D gene: NA; J gene: TRBJ2-3; V gene: TRBV7-9; CDR3 DNA: TGTGCCAGCAGCTTAAATCAGGGCCACACAGATACGCAGTATTTT; CDR3 protein: CASSLNQGHTDTQYF
clone size: few; D gene: TRBD1; J gene: TRBJ1-1; V gene: TRBV4-1; CDR3 DNA: TGCGCCAGCAGCCACAGGGGGCGCGGGCCCGAAGCTTTCTTT; CDR3 protein: CASSHRGRGPEAFF
clone size: NA; D gene: NA; J gene: TRBJ2-1; V gene: TRBV18; CDR3 DNA: TGTGCCAGCTCACCACCTACCGGGACACTTTCGAACGTGCAGTTCTTC; CDR3 protein: CASSPPTGTLSNVQFF
clone size: many; D gene: NA; J gene: TRBJ2-5; V gene: TRBV4-2; CDR3 DNA: TGTGCCAGCAGCCCCAATGGACGGGGACAAGAGACCCAGTACTTC; CDR3 protein: CASSPNGRGQETQYF
clone size: NA; D gene: TRBD2; J gene: TRBJ2-3; V gene: TRBV4-2; CDR3 DNA: TGTGCCAGCAGCCAAGATCGCACGGGGTCGGGAGGAGATACGCAGTATTTT; CDR3 protein: CASSQDRTGSGGDTQYF
clone size: few; D gene: TRBD1; J gene: TRBJ2-5; V gene: TRBV12-3/TRBV12-4; CDR3 DNA: TGTGCCAGCAGTCAAACCGGGACAGGGATAGAGACCCAGTACTTC; CDR3 protein: CASSQTGTGIETQYF
clone size: few; D gene: NA; J gene: TRBJ1-6; V gene: TRBV5-1; CDR3 DNA: TGCGCCAGCAGCTTGGACAGCCCTAATTCACCCCTCCACTTT; CDR3 protein: CASSLDSPNSPLHF
clone size: NA; D gene: NA; J gene: TRBJ2-7; V gene: TRBV7-8; CDR3 DNA: TGTGCCAGCAGTTCAGCGGGAACGGGACAGGCCTCCTACGAGCAGTACTTC; CDR3 protein: CASSSAGTGQASYEQYF
clone size: many; D gene: NA; J gene: TRBJ2-7; V gene: TRBV29-1; CDR3 DNA: TGCAGCGCCACGGACAAGGGGTGGTACGAGCAGTACTTC; CDR3 protein: CSATDKGWYEQYF
clone size: NA; D gene: NA; J gene: TRBJ2-4; V gene: TRBV15; CDR3 DNA: TGTGCCACCAGCAGAACCGATTTAGCCAAAAACATTCAGTACTTC; CDR3 protein: CATSRTDLAKNIQYF
clone size: few; D gene: NA; J gene: TRBJ2-5; V gene: TRBV6-1; CDR3 DNA: TGTGCCAGCTGCCTGGGCCTTCTTGGGGAGACCCAGTACTTC; CDR3 protein: CASCLGLLGETQYF
clone size: few; D gene: NA; J gene: TRBJ1-2; V gene: TRBV6-2/TRBV6-3; CDR3 DNA: TGTGCCAGCAGTTACTCGAGGGTCTTCTATGGCTACACCTTC; CDR3 protein: CASSYSRVFYGYTF
clone size: few; D gene: TRBD1; J gene: TRBJ2-3; V gene: TRBV29-1; CDR3 DNA: TGCAGCGTTGGACAGGGGTTATCTGCAGATACGCAGTATTTT; CDR3 protein: CSVGQGLSADTQYF
clone size: many; D gene: TRBD1; J gene: TRBJ2-7; V gene: TRBV20-1; CDR3 DNA: TGCAGTGCCACCGACAGGGGGGACGAGCAGTACTTC; CDR3 protein: CSATDRGDEQYF
clone size: NA; D gene: TRBD2; J gene: TRBJ2-1; V gene: TRBV7-3; CDR3 DNA: TGTGCCAGCAGCATAGCGGGAGTTCGCAATGAGCAGTTCTTC; CDR3 protein: CASSIAGVRNEQFF
clone size: NA; D gene: TRBD2; J gene: TRBJ2-7; V gene: TRBV20-1; CDR3 DNA: TGCAGTGCTAGAGTGGCGGGGGACTCCTACGAGCAGTACTTC; CDR3 protein: CSARVAGDSYEQYF
clone size: NA; D gene: NA; J gene: TRBJ1-1; V gene: TRBV20-1; CDR3 DNA: TGCAGTGCTAGAGAGCCCCCGGGGAACACTGAAGCTTTCTTT; CDR3 protein: CSAREPPGNTEAFF
clone size: many; D gene: NA; J gene: TRBJ2-3; V gene: TRBV5-1; CDR3 DNA: TGCGCCAGCCGTAGAGCTAGCACAGATACGCAGTATTTT; CDR3 protein: CASRRASTDTQYF
clone size: few; D gene: TRBD2; J gene: TRBJ2-5; V gene: TRBV11-2; CDR3 DNA: TGTGCCAGCAGCTTAGTAGCGGGGGGGCGTGTAGAGACCCAGTACTTC; CDR3 protein: CASSLVAGGRVETQYF
clone size: few; D gene: NA; J gene: TRBJ2-4; V gene: TRBV20-1; CDR3 DNA: TGCAGTGCTAGAGGGACATCCCTAGCCAAAAACATTCAGTACTTC; CDR3 protein: CSARGTSLAKNIQYF
clone size: few; D gene: TRBD2; J gene: TRBJ2-1; V gene: TRBV20-1; CDR3 DNA: TGCAGTGCTAGAGGCCCAGCGGGAGGGTCTGAGCAGTTCTTC; CDR3 protein: CSARGPAGGSEQFF
clone size: NA; D gene: TRBD1; J gene: TRBJ2-5; V gene: TRBV6-1; CDR3 DNA: TGTGCCAGCAAAAGGGGACAGGTTCAAGAGACCCAGTACTTC; CDR3 protein: CASKRGQVQETQYF
clone size: NA; D gene: TRBD2; J gene: TRBJ2-5; V gene: TRBV7-8; CDR3 DNA: TGTGCCAGCAGCTCGGTCGGGGGGGAGACCCAGTACTTC; CDR3 protein: CASSSVGGETQYF